What follows are 24 T cell receptor beta chains derived from one specimen sequenced in a study of a mutant IDH1 vaccine in newly diagnosed glioma. Their target antigens are unknown. Time point in this sample: week 5, during vaccination. The investigators gave 300 ug of mutant IDH1 20-mer peptide in each vaccine dose, together with topical imiquimod. Assay used: immunoSEQ multiplex PCR; TCRdb lists only in-frame clones, some missing. The table lists 45,000 to 60,000 clones, just under 80% of them singletons. The specimen comprised PBMCs, sampled from a glioma patient whose treatment included an IDH1 peptide vaccine. The origin of the receptors is a man between 45 and 60 years old with glioma.

The chain is built from TRBV7-9 and TRBJ2-7; 7 nucleotides line up with TRBD1. The germline gives CDR1 SEHNR, CDR2 FQNEAQ (reference sequence). The CDR3 runs 13 residues. The V segment lost 7 bases and the J segment 4 bases; nucleotides outside the gene matches: 7. This chain's CDR3 is CASTQDRRYEQYF. In DNA, the CDR3 is TGTGCCAGCACCCAGGACAGGCGATACGAGCAGTACTTC.

V and J are TRBV4-3 and TRBJ1-3; tentative D call: TRBD1 (6 bases). The V gene's germline CDR1 is LGHNA and CDR2 YSLEER. This CDR3 spans 20 amino acids. The V end lost 0 bases, the J end lost 1 base, and 22 bases lay between the germline ends. The CDR3 loop reads CASSQDSGGAGTISGNTIYF. DNA of the CDR3: TGCGCCAGCAGCCAAGATTCGGGGGGGGCGGGAACGATATCTGGAAACACCATATATTTT.

This chain connects TRBV29-1 to TRBJ2-2; D ambiguous. Germline V lookup: CDR1 SQVTM, CDR2 ANQGSEA. Trimming pared 4 bases from V and 2 bases from J, leaving 5 bases between. This CDR3 has 12 residues. The CDR3 DNA reads as TGCAGCGTTGGGGTTAACACCGGGGAGCTGTTTTTT. Translation: CSVGVNTGELFF.

The chain combines TRBV6-5 with TRBJ2-2; no clear D. This CDR3 is built from 12 residues. V lost 8 bases and J 1 base, leaving 5 bases between the germline ends. Germline loops: CDR1 MNHEY, CDR2 SVGAGI. CDR3 amino acids: CASGGNTGELFF. DNA of the CDR3: TGTGCCAGCGGTGGGAACACCGGGGAGCTGTTTTTT.

The chain links TRBV5-4 to TRBJ2-7; weak D call: TRBD1 (6 bases). This CDR3 is built from 16 residues. The V end lost 4 bases, the J end lost 6 bases, and 23 bases lay between the germline ends. CDR1 SGHNT and CDR2 YYREEE come from the germline V gene (reference sequence). CDR3 residues: CASSPPGQFGIGEQYF. The CDR3 coding sequence is TGTGCCAGCAGCCCACCCGGACAGTTTGGAATAGGCGAGCAGTACTTC. Drawing the rest from reference TRBV5-4 and TRBJ2-7, the complete variable domain is ETGVTQSPTHLIKTRGQQVTLRCSSQSGHNTVSWYQQALGQGPQFIFQYYREEENGRGNFPPRFSGLQFPNYSSELNVNALELDDSALYLCASSPPGQFGIGEQYFGPGTRLTVT.

The chain recombines TRBV11-2 with TRBJ1-3; D gene uncertain. This CDR3 has 13 residues. V shed 5 bases and J shed 11 bases, with 16 bases lying between them. Germline values: CDR1 SGHAT, CDR2 FQNNGV. CDR3 loop: CASSPSSAVSIYF. The CDR3 coding sequence is TGTGCCAGCAGCCCTTCGTCCGCAGTCTCCATATATTTT.

The chain links TRBV9 to TRBJ1-3; D uncertain. This CDR3 comprises 14 residues. Germline lookup yields CDR1 SGDLS and CDR2 YYNGEE. V was cut by 4 bases and J by 2 bases, with 10 bases left in between. CDR3 bases: TGTGCCAGCAGCCCTGGTCAGACTGGAAACACCATATATTTT. Its protein is CASSPGQTGNTIYF.

V usage is TRBV9 and J usage is TRBJ1-1; 7 bases agree with TRBD1. The CDR3 loop spans 14 amino acids. V was clipped by 2 bases and J by 1 base; unmatched bases: 2. From germline, CDR1 is SGDLS and CDR2 YYNGEE. The CDR3 DNA follows: TGTGCCAGCAGCGTCCGACAGGGGAACACTGAAGCTTTCTTT. Protein: CASSVRQGNTEAFF.

The chain recombines TRBV29-1 with TRBJ1-2; possibly TRBD1 for D (5 bases). Germline CDR1 is SQVTM and CDR2 is ANQGSEA. The V end lost 4 bases, the J end lost 0 bases, and 18 bases lay between the germline ends. The CDR3 has 16 residues. CDR3 sequence: CSVGGTSPSANYGYTF. DNA for the CDR3: TGCAGCGTTGGAGGGACCTCCCCGTCAGCTAACTATGGCTACACCTTC.

The genes are TRBV6-5 and TRBJ2-1; 7 nucleotides match TRBD1. Germline trimming cut 9 bases from V and 6 bases from J; bases unmatched to any gene: 8. CDR3 length: 13 amino acids. Germline V CDR1 and CDR2: MNHEY, SVGAGI. CDR3 sequence (DNA): TGTGCCAGGCCTAGGGGGCCTCCCAATGAGCAGTTCTTC. Residues: CARPRGPPNEQFF.

The chain carries TRBV7-2 and TRBJ1-4, with D perhaps matching TRBD1 (5 bases). CDR3 length equals 17 residues. With 1 base removed from V and 5 bases from J, the gap between germline ends came to 17 bases. Germline CDR1 SGHTA, CDR2 FQGNSA. The CDR3 sequence: CASSLGWGVYKNEKLFF. The CDR3 nucleotides are TGTGCCAGCAGCTTAGGGTGGGGGGTGTATAAGAATGAAAAACTGTTTTTT.

The chain combines TRBV5-6 with TRBJ2-2; the match to TRBD2 covers 11 bases. CDR1 and CDR2 from the germline V gene are SGHDT and YYEEEE. Trimming removed 0 bases from V and 4 bases from J; junction bases left unmatched: 2. This CDR3 is built from 16 residues. CDR3 residues: CASSLAGTSGTGELFF. The CDR3 nucleotides read TGTGCCAGCAGCTTGGCAGGGACTAGCGGCACCGGGGAGCTGTTTTTT.

The V and J genes are TRBV13 and TRBJ1-6; 10 bases align to TRBD1. The CDR3 consists of 14 residues. Germline assignment: CDR1 PRHDT and CDR2 FYEKMQ (reference sequence). After removal of 5 bases from V and 10 bases from J, the junction contained 5 bases not matched to a gene. Here the CDR3 DNA reads TGTGCCAGCAGCATGGACAGGGGGTCCTCACCCCTCCACTTT. The encoded protein is CASSMDRGSSPLHF.

The genes are TRBV5-4 and TRBJ2-1; 10 positions agree with TRBD2. This CDR3 spans 16 amino acids. CDR1 and CDR2 from the germline V gene are SGHNT and YYREEE (reference sequence). V lost 0 bases and J lost 1; bases outside the gene matches: 1. CDR3 amino acids: CASSLASGGSYNEQFF. The CDR3, as DNA: TGTGCCAGCAGCTTGGCTAGCGGGGGTTCCTACAATGAGCAGTTCTTC.

This clone is a singleton in its sample. The chain recombines TRBV18 with TRBJ1-3; D unresolved. V lost 1 base and J lost 0, with 7 bases in between. CDR1 KGHSH and CDR2 LQKENI come from the germline V gene. The CDR3 is 15 amino acids. CDR3 nucleotides: TGTGCCAGCTCACCACAGTACCTCTCTGGAAACACCATATATTTT. Translation gives CASSPQYLSGNTIYF.

The chain is built from TRBV2 and TRBJ1-4; TRBD1 matches at 8 bases. This CDR3 has 14 residues. J was trimmed by 6 bases and V by 3 bases; bases with no gene match: 3. Looked up from germline, CDR1 is SNHLY and CDR2 is FYNNEI. CDR3 residues: CASSDQGADEKLFF. Written as DNA, the CDR3 is TGTGCCAGCAGTGACCAGGGGGCGGATGAAAAACTGTTTTTT. Complete variable domain (other parts from reference TRBV2 and TRBJ1-4): EPEVTQTPSHQVTQMGQEVILRCVPISNHLYFYWYRQILGQKVEFLVSFYNNEISEKSEIFDDQFSVERPDGSNFTLKIRSTKLEDSAMYFCASSDQGADEKLFFGSGTQLSVL.

The rearrangement links TRBV15 to TRBJ2-5; D is perhaps TRBD2 (6 bases). Germline V gene data show CDR1 as LNHNV and CDR2 as YYDKDF (reference sequence). The CDR3 loop spans 15 amino acids. Trimming stripped 1 base from V and 2 bases from J, with 11 bases between. The CDR3 nucleotides read TGTGCCACCAGCAGAGGACTAGTTGAACAAGAGACCCAGTACTTC. The encoded protein is CATSRGLVEQETQYF.

This clone was observed once. This sequence joins TRBV9 and TRBJ1-3, with 9 positions matching TRBD1. Looked up from germline, CDR1 is SGDLS and CDR2 is YYNGEE. The CDR3 contains 15 residues. After removal of 0 bases from V and 6 bases from J, the junction contained 4 bases not matched to a gene. CDR3 loop: CASSVGDRVQNTIYF. CDR3 DNA sequence: TGTGCCAGCAGCGTAGGGGACAGGGTACAAAACACCATATATTTT.

The chain employs TRBV7-2 and TRBJ1-5; a weak D match, TRBD1 (5 bases). V was clipped by 5 bases and J by 0 bases, with 17 bases between them. The CDR3 has 17 amino acids. CDR1 and CDR2 from the germline V gene are SGHTA and FQGNSA. The CDR3 DNA sequence: TGTGCCAGCAGCCTGATGACCCAGGGCTTTAGCAATCAGCCCCAGCATTTT. Its protein product is CASSLMTQGFSNQPQHF.

The chain uses TRBV4-3 and TRBJ1-4, with D perhaps matching TRBD1 (6 bases). Per germline, CDR1 LGHNA and CDR2 YSLEER. The CDR3 extends over 18 amino acids. V lost 0 bases and J 11 bases, leaving 25 bases between the germline ends. DNA of the CDR3: TGCGCCAGCAGCCAAGATTACTCGCACAGGGATATAAGGTTGAAACTGTTTTTT. Translated, it gives CASSQDYSHRDIRLKLFF.

This clone was found once. V is TRBV9 and J is TRBJ2-2; no definite D call. This CDR3 region has 15 residues. Germline V gene sequence: CDR1 SGDLS, CDR2 YYNGEE. Trimming took off 4 bases at V and 3 bases at J, with 13 bases between the two ends. In DNA, the CDR3 is TGTGCCAGCAGCCTTAGACCGTCGGACACCGGGGAGCTGTTTTTT. Translated, it gives CASSLRPSDTGELFF. Using reference TRBV9 and TRBJ2-2 for the parts outside the CDR3, the full variable domain is DSGVTQTPKHLITATGQRVTLRCSPRSGDLSVYWYQQSLDQGLQFLIQYYNGEERAKGNILERFSAQQFPDLHSELNLSSLELGDSALYFCASSLRPSDTGELFFGEGSRLTVL.

Regarding this clone: In the same sample, other DNA sequences code for this CDR3. The V gene is TRBV9, the J gene TRBJ1-5; perhaps TRBD1 as D (5 bases). The CDR3 sequence is 14 residues long. V gave up 2 bases and J gave up 1 base, with 7 bases separating them. The germline CDR1 and CDR2 sequences are SGDLS and YYNGEE. The CDR3 nucleotides read TGTGCCAGCAGCGTCGGGGGGAGCAATCAGCCCCAGCATTTT. Translated, it gives CASSVGGSNQPQHF.

This clone was counted a single time. This chain connects TRBV27 to TRBJ1-2, with 7 bases matching TRBD1. V shed 5 bases, J shed 5 bases, and the junction held 8 bases outside the gene matches. The germline V gene has CDR1 MNHEY and CDR2 SMNVEV (reference sequence). CDR3 length equals 14 residues. As DNA, the CDR3 is TGTGCCAGCAGTCCAGACAGGGTTCGGTATGGCTACACCTTC. Translated, it gives CASSPDRVRYGYTF.

This chain uses TRBV9 with TRBJ1-1; D not resolved. Germline lookup yields CDR1 SGDLS and CDR2 YYNGEE. CDR3 length equals 13 residues. The V end lost 3 bases, the J end lost 3 bases, and 9 bases lay between the germline ends. The CDR3 bases are TGTGCCAGCAGCGGGGTAGGTTACACTGAAGCTTTCTTT. Its protein is CASSGVGYTEAFF.